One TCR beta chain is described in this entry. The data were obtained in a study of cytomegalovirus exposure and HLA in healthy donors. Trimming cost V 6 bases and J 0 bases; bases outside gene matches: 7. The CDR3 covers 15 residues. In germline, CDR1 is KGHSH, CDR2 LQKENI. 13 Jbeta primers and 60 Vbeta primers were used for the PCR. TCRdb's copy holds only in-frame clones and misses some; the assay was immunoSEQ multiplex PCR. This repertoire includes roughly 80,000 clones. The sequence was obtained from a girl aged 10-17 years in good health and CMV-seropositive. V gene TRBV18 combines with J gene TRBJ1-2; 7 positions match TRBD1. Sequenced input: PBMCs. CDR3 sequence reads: CASSRQGGSNYGYTF. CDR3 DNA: TGTGCCAGCTCTCGCCAAGGGGGCTCTAACTATGGCTACACCTTC.